This T cell receptor (beta chain) was sequenced during a study of T cell clonality in common variable immunodeficiency. Findings and caveats of the study: Reportedly, TCR beta sequences from common variable immunodeficiency showed fewer deletions and N-nucleotide insertions.

This clone was seen more than once but under ten times. The antigen remains undetermined. Read sequence stops 3 residues before the CDR3 end, and the germline J gene provides the missing end. The germline V gene has CDR1 SGHTA and CDR2 FQGNSA. The junction had 7 bases not matched to a gene; V was cut back by 4 bases and J by 4 bases. The CDR3 sequence is 15 residues long. Profiling relied on immunoSEQ multiplex PCR, and the TCRdb table lists in-frame clones only, not all of them. This repertoire lists under 20,000 clones without singletons; 24% sits in the top ten. Source material: peripheral blood mononuclear cells. The chain employs TRBV7-2 and TRBJ1-5, with 7 positions matching TRBD1. This sequence was found in a human donor with common variable immunodeficiency. CDR3 DNA, as far as it was read: TGTGCCAGCAGCTCAAAAGGGACAGTTAATCAGCCC. Translated: CASSSKGTVNQP. The full-length CDR3 reads as CASSSKGTVNQPQHF.